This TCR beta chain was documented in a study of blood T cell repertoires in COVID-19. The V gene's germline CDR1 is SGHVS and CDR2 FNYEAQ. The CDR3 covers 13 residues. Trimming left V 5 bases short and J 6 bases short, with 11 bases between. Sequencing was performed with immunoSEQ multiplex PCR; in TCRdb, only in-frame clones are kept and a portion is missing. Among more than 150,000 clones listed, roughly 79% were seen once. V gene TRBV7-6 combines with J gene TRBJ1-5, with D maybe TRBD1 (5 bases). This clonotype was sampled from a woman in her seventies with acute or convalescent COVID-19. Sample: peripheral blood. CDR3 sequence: CASSPRRGQPQHF. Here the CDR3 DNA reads TGTGCCAGCAGCCCCCGGAGGGGTCAGCCCCAGCATTTT.